The rows below give T cell receptor beta chains drawn from one sample of a study of Ad26.COV2.S vaccination and SARS-CoV-2 variants. The assay was immunoSEQ multiplex PCR, and TCRdb's table has in-frame clones only and misses some. Of roughly 400,000 clones in the sample, roughly 90% are singletons; the top ten hold around 2%. The input for sequencing was peripheral blood, taken in a trial of Ad26.COV2.S vaccine versus placebo. The receptors come from a person aged 18-60 years who received the Ad26.COV2.S COVID-19 vaccine or a placebo. CDR3s include the opening cysteine and the closing phenylalanine or tryptophan. Each record gives: CDR3 DNA, CDR3 protein, V gene, J gene, D gene, clone size. D genes are given only for firm matches. Expanded clones get a size class; other rows say once, few or many, or leave the size out.

DNA: TGTGCCACCAGCAGAGAAGGAAAACTAACTGAAGCTTTCTTT
CDR3: CATSREGKLTEAFF
V: TRBV15
J: TRBJ1-1
D: NA
size: NA

DNA: TGCGCCAGCAGCCCCGGGACACAGAACACTGAAGCTTTCTTT
CDR3: CASSPGTQNTEAFF
V: TRBV5-1
J: TRBJ1-1
D: NA
size: NA

DNA: TGTGCCTGGAGTGTTAGACCGATGAACACTGAAGCTTTCTTT
CDR3: CAWSVRPMNTEAFF
V: TRBV30
J: TRBJ1-1
D: NA
size: NA

DNA: TGTGCCAGCAGCCAAGAAACAGGATCCTACGAGCAGTACTTC
CDR3: CASSQETGSYEQYF
V: TRBV14
J: TRBJ2-7
D: NA
size: NA

DNA: TGTGCCAGCAGCGACGTTACAGCGAACACTGAAGCTTTCTTT
CDR3: CASSDVTANTEAFF
V: TRBV28
J: TRBJ1-1
D: NA
size: NA

DNA: TGTGCCAGCAGCCTCCGGGGGACAGGGTTCTACGAGCAGTACTTC
CDR3: CASSLRGTGFYEQYF
V: TRBV7-3
J: TRBJ2-7
D: TRBD1
size: NA

DNA: TGTGCCACCAGTGATTTGCAGACTAGCGGGAGCAATGAGCAGTTCTTC
CDR3: CATSDLQTSGSNEQFF
V: TRBV24-1
J: TRBJ2-1
D: TRBD2
size: NA

DNA: TGTGCCAGCAGCCTTAACGGAGCAGCCACGACCGGGGAGCTGTTTTTT
CDR3: CASSLNGAATTGELFF
V: TRBV7-3
J: TRBJ2-2
D: NA
size: NA

DNA: TGTGCCAGCAGTTTCGCTAGCAACCTGCCTCCAGATACGCAGTATTTT
CDR3: CASSFASNLPPDTQYF
V: TRBV27
J: TRBJ2-3
D: NA
size: once

DNA: TGTGCCAGCAGCCCACGGGGCGGGAGGGCTGAGACCCAGTACTTC
CDR3: CASSPRGGRAETQYF
V: TRBV7-2
J: TRBJ2-5
D: TRBD2
size: NA

DNA: TGTGCCAGCAGCTCACCCCTAGCGGGAGAACAAGAGACCCAGTACTTC
CDR3: CASSSPLAGEQETQYF
V: TRBV11-3
J: TRBJ2-5
D: TRBD2
size: NA

DNA: TGTGCCAGCAGTTTCACAGGGGCGAACACCGGGGAGCTGTTTTTT
CDR3: CASSFTGANTGELFF
V: TRBV6-6
J: TRBJ2-2
D: TRBD1
size: NA

DNA: TGCAGCGTTGAAAGGCAGCGGCATGAGCAGTTCTTC
CDR3: CSVERQRHEQFF
V: TRBV29-1
J: TRBJ2-1
D: NA
size: NA

DNA: TGTGCCAGCAGCTTAGCCTGGAGCACCGGGGAGCTGTTTTTT
CDR3: CASSLAWSTGELFF
V: TRBV7-2
J: TRBJ2-2
D: NA
size: NA

DNA: TGTGCCAGCAGGGACACAGGGGCCCCCTCGGATACGCAGTATTTT
CDR3: CASRDTGAPSDTQYF
V: TRBV6-5
J: TRBJ2-3
D: TRBD1
size: NA

DNA: TGTGCCACCAGTGAGGCGGGTGCGTACTATGGCTACACCTTC
CDR3: CATSEAGAYYGYTF
V: TRBV24-1
J: TRBJ1-2
D: NA
size: NA

DNA: TGCGCCAGCAGCCAAGAAGGACAGGGGACGGGTGAGCAGTACTTC
CDR3: CASSQEGQGTGEQYF
V: TRBV4-1
J: TRBJ2-7
D: TRBD1
size: NA

DNA: TGTGCCACCTGGACTGCTAGGAGCACCGGGGAGCTGTTTTTT
CDR3: CATWTARSTGELFF
V: TRBV10-3
J: TRBJ2-2
D: NA
size: NA

DNA: TGTGCCAGCAGTTTGACAGAAAACACCGGGGAGCTGTTTTTT
CDR3: CASSLTENTGELFF
V: TRBV6-5
J: TRBJ2-2
D: NA
size: NA

DNA: TGTGCCAGCAGTTTTGGGGGGATTGGTGAAGCTTTCTTT
CDR3: CASSFGGIGEAFF
V: TRBV12-3/TRBV12-4
J: TRBJ1-1
D: NA
size: NA

DNA: TGTGCCAGCAGCCCCAGGACTAGCGGGAGCTATGAGCAGTTCTTC
CDR3: CASSPRTSGSYEQFF
V: TRBV7-2
J: TRBJ2-1
D: TRBD2
size: NA

DNA: TGCGCCAGCAGATCCGGACCGTCTGGAAACACCATATATTTT
CDR3: CASRSGPSGNTIYF
V: TRBV5-1
J: TRBJ1-3
D: NA
size: NA

DNA: TGTGCCAGCAGTTTGCCAGGGGTGAACACTGAAGCTTTCTTT
CDR3: CASSLPGVNTEAFF
V: TRBV28
J: TRBJ1-1
D: NA
size: NA

DNA: TGTGCCAGCACCTCATCCGGGTGGTCCCACGAGCAGTACTTC
CDR3: CASTSSGWSHEQYF
V: TRBV6-5
J: TRBJ2-7
D: NA
size: NA

DNA: TGCGCCAGCAGCTTTTCTATTACGAACACCGGGGAGCTGTTTTTT
CDR3: CASSFSITNTGELFF
V: TRBV5-1
J: TRBJ2-2
D: NA
size: NA

DNA: TGTGCAACAAAGCGGGAGGGCCTTTATGAGCAGTTCTTC
CDR3: CATKREGLYEQFF
V: TRBV10-3
J: TRBJ2-1
D: TRBD2
size: once

DNA: TGTGCCAGCAGCCCGACTAGCGGAGGGGAGCTGTTTTTT
CDR3: CASSPTSGGELFF
V: TRBV9
J: TRBJ2-2
D: TRBD2
size: NA

DNA: TGTGCCAGCAGAGGACAGGGGGGGGCCGGGGAGCTGTTTTTT
CDR3: CASRGQGGAGELFF
V: TRBV28
J: TRBJ2-2
D: TRBD1
size: NA

DNA: TGTGCCAGCTGGGACAGGGGAAGAAACACCATATATTTT
CDR3: CASWDRGRNTIYF
V: TRBV28
J: TRBJ1-3
D: TRBD1
size: many

DNA: TGTGCCAGCAGTCCCAGGGGGAGCTCACCCCTCCACTTT
CDR3: CASSPRGSSPLHF
V: TRBV27
J: TRBJ1-6
D: TRBD1
size: NA

DNA: TGTGCCAGCAGTGAAATTCTTCGACAAGGGGTGGCCATTCAGTACTTC
CDR3: CASSEILRQGVAIQYF
V: TRBV2
J: TRBJ2-4
D: NA
size: NA

DNA: TGTGCCACCAGCAGAGATCCGGCTTTCGGGGAGCTGTTTTTT
CDR3: CATSRDPAFGELFF
V: TRBV15
J: TRBJ2-2
D: NA
size: once

DNA: TGTGCCAGCAGCTTAGACAGGAGGAACACTGAAGCTTTCTTT
CDR3: CASSLDRRNTEAFF
V: TRBV13
J: TRBJ1-1
D: NA
size: NA

DNA: TGCGCCAGCAGCTTGGCCGGTGGGGCTGGCTACACCTTC
CDR3: CASSLAGGAGYTF
V: TRBV5-1
J: TRBJ1-2
D: NA
size: NA

DNA: TGTGCCAGCAGTCGAACGGGACCCAATGAGCAGTTCTTC
CDR3: CASSRTGPNEQFF
V: TRBV27
J: TRBJ2-1
D: NA
size: NA

DNA: TGTGCCAGCAGCCTCCGGGACAGGGGCTACGAGCAGTACTTC
CDR3: CASSLRDRGYEQYF
V: TRBV3-1/TRBV3-2
J: TRBJ2-7
D: TRBD1
size: NA

DNA: TGTGCCAGCAGCTCCGAGACTAGCGACTACGAGCAGTACTTC
CDR3: CASSSETSDYEQYF
V: TRBV7-9
J: TRBJ2-7
D: TRBD2
size: once

DNA: TGTGCCAGCAGTTGGGGGAACACTGAAGCTTTCTTT
CDR3: CASSWGNTEAFF
V: TRBV28
J: TRBJ1-1
D: NA
size: NA

DNA: TGTGCCAGCAGCGGAGGGAGTATGAGTGAGCAGTTCTTC
CDR3: CASSGGSMSEQFF
V: TRBV7-3
J: TRBJ2-1
D: NA
size: NA

DNA: TGTGCCAGCAGCTTGGCCCCGGCAGGGGGCTCCTACGAGCAGTACTTC
CDR3: CASSLAPAGGSYEQYF
V: TRBV5-4
J: TRBJ2-7
D: TRBD1
size: NA

DNA: TGTGCCAGCGGTCGGGAACCCCGACCCCACACTGAAGCTTTCTTT
CDR3: CASGREPRPHTEAFF
V: TRBV9
J: TRBJ1-1
D: NA
size: few

DNA: TGTGCCAGCAGCGTAGGGGCTAGCGGGGGCTACAATGAGCAGTTCTTC
CDR3: CASSVGASGGYNEQFF
V: TRBV9
J: TRBJ2-1
D: TRBD2
size: NA

DNA: TGCAGTGCTAGTCCCACTGGCTACAATGAGCAGTTCTTC
CDR3: CSASPTGYNEQFF
V: TRBV20-1
J: TRBJ2-1
D: NA
size: NA

DNA: TGTGCCAGCAGTGATGGACAGGGTTCCACTGAAGCTTTCTTT
CDR3: CASSDGQGSTEAFF
V: TRBV28
J: TRBJ1-1
D: TRBD1
size: NA

DNA: TGTGCCAGCAGCCTATCGGACCGGAGCGGAAGCACTGAAGCTTTCTTT
CDR3: CASSLSDRSGSTEAFF
V: TRBV4-2
J: TRBJ1-1
D: NA
size: NA

DNA: TGTGCCAGCAGCGGGGGACAGGGACCTTACAATGAGCAGTTCTTC
CDR3: CASSGGQGPYNEQFF
V: TRBV9
J: TRBJ2-1
D: TRBD1
size: NA

DNA: TGTGCCAGCAGCTTGGGGACAGGGGGAATCGGGGAAGCTTTCTTT
CDR3: CASSLGTGGIGEAFF
V: TRBV5-6
J: TRBJ1-1
D: TRBD1
size: NA